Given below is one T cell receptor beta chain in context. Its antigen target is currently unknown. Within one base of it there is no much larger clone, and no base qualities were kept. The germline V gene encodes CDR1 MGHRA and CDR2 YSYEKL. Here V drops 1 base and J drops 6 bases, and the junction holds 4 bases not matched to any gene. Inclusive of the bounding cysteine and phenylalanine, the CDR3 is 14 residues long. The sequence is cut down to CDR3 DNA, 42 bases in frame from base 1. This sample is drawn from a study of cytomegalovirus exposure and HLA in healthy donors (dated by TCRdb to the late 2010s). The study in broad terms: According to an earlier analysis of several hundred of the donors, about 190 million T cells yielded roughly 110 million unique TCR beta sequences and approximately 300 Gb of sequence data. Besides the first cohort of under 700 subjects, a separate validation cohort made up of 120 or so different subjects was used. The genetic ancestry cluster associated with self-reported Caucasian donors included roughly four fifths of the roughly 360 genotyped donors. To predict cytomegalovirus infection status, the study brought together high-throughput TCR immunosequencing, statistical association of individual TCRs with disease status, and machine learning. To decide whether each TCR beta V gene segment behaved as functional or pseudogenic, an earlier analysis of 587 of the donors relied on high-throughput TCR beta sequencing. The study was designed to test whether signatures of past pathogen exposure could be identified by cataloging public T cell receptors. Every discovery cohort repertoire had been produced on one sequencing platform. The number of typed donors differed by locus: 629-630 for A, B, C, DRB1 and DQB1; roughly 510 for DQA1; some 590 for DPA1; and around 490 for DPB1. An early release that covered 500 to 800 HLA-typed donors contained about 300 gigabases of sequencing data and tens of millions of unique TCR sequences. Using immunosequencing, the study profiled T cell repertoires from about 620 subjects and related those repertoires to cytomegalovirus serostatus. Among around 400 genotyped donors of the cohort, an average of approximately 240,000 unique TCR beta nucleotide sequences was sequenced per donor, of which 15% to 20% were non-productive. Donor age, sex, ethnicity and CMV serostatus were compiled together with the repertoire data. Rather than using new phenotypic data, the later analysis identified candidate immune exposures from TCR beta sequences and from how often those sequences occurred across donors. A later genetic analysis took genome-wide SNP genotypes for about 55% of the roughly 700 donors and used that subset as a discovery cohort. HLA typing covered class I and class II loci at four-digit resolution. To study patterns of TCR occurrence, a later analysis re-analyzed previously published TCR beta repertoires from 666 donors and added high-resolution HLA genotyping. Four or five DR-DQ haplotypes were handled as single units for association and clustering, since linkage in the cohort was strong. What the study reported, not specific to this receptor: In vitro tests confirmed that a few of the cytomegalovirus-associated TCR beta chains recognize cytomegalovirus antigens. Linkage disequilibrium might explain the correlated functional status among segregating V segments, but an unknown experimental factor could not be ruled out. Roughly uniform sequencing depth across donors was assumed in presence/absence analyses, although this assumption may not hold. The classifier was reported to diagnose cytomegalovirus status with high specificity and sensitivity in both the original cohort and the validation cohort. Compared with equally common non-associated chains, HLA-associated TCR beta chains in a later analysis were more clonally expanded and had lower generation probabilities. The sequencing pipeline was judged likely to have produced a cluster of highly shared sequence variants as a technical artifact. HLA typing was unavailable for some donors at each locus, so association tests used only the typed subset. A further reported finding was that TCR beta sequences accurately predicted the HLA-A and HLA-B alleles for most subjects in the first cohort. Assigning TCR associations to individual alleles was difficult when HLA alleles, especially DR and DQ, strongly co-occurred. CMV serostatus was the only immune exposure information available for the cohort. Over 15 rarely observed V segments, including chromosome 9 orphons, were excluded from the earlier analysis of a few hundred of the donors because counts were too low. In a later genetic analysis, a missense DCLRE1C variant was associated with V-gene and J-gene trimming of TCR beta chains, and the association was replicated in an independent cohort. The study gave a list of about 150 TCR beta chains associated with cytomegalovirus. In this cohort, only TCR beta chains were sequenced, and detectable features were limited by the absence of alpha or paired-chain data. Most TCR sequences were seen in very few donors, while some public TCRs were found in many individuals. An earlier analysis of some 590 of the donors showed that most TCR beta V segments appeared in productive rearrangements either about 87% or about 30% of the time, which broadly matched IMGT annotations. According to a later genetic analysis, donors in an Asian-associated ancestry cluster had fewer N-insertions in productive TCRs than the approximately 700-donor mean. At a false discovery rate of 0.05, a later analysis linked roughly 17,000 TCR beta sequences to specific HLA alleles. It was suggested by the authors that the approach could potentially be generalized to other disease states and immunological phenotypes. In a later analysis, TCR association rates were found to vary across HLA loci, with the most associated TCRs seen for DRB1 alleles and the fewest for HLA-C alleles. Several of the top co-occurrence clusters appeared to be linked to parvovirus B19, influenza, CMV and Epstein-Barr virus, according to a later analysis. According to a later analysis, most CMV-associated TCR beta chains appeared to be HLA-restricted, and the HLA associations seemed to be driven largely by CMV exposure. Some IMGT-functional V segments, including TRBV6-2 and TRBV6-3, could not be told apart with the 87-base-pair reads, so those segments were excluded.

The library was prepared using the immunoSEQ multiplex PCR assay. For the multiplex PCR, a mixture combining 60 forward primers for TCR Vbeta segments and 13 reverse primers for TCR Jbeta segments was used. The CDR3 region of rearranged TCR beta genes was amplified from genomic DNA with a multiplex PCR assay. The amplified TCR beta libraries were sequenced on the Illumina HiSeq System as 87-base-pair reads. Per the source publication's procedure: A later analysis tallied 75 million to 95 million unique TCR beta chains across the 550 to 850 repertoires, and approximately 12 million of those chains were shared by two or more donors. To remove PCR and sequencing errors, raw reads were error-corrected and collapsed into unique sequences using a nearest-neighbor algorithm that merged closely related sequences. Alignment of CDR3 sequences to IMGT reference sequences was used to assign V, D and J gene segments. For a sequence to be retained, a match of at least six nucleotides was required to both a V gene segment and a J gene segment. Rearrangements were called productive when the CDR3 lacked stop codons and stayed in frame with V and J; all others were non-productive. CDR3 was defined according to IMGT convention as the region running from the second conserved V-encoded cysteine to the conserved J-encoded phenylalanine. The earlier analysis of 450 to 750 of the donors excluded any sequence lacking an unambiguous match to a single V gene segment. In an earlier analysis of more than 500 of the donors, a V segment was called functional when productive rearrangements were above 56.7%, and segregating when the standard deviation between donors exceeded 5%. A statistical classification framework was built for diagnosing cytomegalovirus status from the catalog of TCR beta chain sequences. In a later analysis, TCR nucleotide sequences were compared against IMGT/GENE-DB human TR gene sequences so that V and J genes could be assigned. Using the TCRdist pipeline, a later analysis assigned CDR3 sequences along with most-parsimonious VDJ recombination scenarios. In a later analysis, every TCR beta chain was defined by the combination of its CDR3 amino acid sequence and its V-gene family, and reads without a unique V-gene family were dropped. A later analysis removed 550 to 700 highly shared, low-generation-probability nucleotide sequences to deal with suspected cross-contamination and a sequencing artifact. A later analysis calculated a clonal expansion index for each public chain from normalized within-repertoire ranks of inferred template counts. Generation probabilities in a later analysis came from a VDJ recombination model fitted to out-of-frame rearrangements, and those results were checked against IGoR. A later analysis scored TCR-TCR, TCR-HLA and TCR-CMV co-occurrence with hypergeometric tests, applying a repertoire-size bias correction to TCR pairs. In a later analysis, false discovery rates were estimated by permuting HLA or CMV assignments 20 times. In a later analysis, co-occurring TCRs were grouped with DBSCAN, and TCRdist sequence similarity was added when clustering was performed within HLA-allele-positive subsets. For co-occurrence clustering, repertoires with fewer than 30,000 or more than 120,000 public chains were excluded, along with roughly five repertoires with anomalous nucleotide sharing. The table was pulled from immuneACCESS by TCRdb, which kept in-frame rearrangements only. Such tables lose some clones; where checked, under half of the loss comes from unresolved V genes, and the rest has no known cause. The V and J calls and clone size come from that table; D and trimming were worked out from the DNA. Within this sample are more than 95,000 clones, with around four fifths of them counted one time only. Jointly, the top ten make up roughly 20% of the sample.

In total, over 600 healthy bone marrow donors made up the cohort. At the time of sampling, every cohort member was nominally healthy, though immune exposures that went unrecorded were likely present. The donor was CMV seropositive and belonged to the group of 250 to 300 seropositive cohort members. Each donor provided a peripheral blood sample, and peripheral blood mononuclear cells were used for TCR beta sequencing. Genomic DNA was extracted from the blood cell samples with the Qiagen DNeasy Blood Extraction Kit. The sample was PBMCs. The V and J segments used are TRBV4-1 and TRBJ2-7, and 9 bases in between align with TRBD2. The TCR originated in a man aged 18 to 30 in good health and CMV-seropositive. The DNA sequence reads TGCGCCAGCAGCCAAGGTGATAGCGGGGGCGAGCAGTACTTC. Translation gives CASSQGDSGGEQYF.